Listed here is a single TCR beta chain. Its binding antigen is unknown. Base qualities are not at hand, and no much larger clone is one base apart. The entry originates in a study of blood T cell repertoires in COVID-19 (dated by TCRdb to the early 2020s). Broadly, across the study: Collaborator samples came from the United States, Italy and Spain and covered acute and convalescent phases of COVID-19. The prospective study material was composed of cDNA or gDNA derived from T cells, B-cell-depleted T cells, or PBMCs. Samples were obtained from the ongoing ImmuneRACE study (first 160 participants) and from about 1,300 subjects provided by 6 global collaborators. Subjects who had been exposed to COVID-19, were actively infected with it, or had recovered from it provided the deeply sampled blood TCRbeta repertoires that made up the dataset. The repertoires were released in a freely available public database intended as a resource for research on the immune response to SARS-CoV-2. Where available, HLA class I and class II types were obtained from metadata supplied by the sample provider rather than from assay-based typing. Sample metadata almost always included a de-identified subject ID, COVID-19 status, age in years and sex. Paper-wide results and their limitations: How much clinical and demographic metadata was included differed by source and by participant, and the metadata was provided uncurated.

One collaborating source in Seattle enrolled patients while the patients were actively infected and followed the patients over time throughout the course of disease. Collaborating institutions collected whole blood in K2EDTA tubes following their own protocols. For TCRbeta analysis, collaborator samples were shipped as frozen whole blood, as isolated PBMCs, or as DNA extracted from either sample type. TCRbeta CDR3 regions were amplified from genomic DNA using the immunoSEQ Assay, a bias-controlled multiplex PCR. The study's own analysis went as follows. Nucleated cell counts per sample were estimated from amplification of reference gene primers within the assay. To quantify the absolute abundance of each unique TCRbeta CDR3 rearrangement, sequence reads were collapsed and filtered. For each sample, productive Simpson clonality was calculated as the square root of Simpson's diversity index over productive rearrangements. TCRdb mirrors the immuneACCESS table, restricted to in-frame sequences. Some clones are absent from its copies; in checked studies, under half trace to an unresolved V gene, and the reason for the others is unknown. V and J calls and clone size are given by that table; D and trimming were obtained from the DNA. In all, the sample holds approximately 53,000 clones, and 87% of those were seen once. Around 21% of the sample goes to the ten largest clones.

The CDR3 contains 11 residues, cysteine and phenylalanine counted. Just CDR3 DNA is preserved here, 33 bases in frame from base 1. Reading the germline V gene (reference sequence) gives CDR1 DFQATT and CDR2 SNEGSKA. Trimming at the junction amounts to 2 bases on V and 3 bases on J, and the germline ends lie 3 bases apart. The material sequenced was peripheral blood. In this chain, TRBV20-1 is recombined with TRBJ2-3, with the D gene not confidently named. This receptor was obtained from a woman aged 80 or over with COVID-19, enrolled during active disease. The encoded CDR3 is CSARQTDTQYF. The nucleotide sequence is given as TGCAGTGCTAGACAGACAGATACGCAGTATTTT.